This T cell receptor beta chain was retrieved from a study of OX40 agonist ivuxolimab in advanced cancers. Looking at the study overall: Ivuxolimab was a fully human IgG2 agonistic monoclonal antibody targeting the costimulatory receptor OX40 (CD134). Peripheral TCRbeta sequencing aimed to test whether ivuxolimab altered TCR sequence diversity and caused clonal T-cell expansion. Partial responses occurred in three dose-escalation patients: two with cutaneous melanoma and one with hepatocellular carcinoma. Of the 50 to 55 dose-escalation patients, hepatocellular carcinoma was present in approximately 20, melanoma in approximately 15, renal cell carcinoma in 9 and head and neck cancer in 9. Prior anti-PD-1, anti-PD-L1 or anti-CTLA-4 therapy was permitted, and 40% of dose-escalation patients had received checkpoint inhibitors. The monotherapy dose-escalation portion (N ≈ 52 patients) of the phase I ivuxolimab trial is reported in the paper. The dose-escalation cohort was 82.7% male with a mean age of 60 years, ranging from about 23 to 85. Intravenous ivuxolimab was administered to patients every 2 weeks at six dose levels: 0.01, 0.1, 0.3, 1.5, 3 and 10 mg/kg. On the study overall, not on this receptor specifically: Low levels of normalized T-cell clonal expansion were also seen in some patients who did not respond. After ivuxolimab, more expanded clones were found on average in CD8+ T cells than in CD4+ T cells. In the 0.1-3.0 mg/kg groups, partial responders were among the patients with the lowest normalized peripheral clonal expansion, particularly in CD8+ T cells. At doses of 0.1 to 3.0 mg/kg, clonal expansion of both CD4+ and CD8+ blood T cells was observed from baseline to week 6. The antigen specificity of the peripheral T cells that underwent clonal expansion was not determined.

Turning to this clone: This receptor's antigen is unknown. Base quality data are lacking; no much larger clone is found one base away.

Genomic DNA was isolated from the sorted cells so that the TCRbeta CDR3 region could be sequenced. TCRbeta CDR3 regions were sequenced using the immunoSEQ Assay. TCRdb took this table from immuneACCESS and kept in-frame rearrangements with V and J called. Such tables lack part of the clones; where checked against another copy, unresolved V genes explain under half of the gap, and the rest is unexplained. This sample lists about 83,000 clones; 75% to 95% were detected once. Of the sample, more than 7% falls within the top ten clones. The trial excluded patients who had a history of autoimmune disease or were on systemic immunosuppression. Peripheral blood for TCR sequencing was collected from all dose cohorts at baseline, on cycle 4 day 1, and on cycle 7 day 1. Samples were obtained from an open-label, multicenter, first-in-human phase I dose-escalation trial of ivuxolimab. The trial enrolled adults with locally advanced or metastatic head and neck squamous cell, hepatocellular, melanoma or renal cell carcinoma. Before TCR sequencing, CD4+ and CD8+ T cells were separately sorted from peripheral blood.

The specimen was CD4+ or CD8+ T cells sorted from blood, collected in a trial of the OX40 agonist ivuxolimab. The receptor comes from an adult with an advanced solid tumor such as melanoma, head and neck, liver or kidney cancer.

In nucleotides, the sequence is TGTGCCAGCAGCGTAGGGGGAAGCGGGAGACTTTACAATGAGCAGTTCTTC. It encodes CASSVGGSGRLYNEQFF. The chain is made from TRBV9 and TRBJ2-1, with TRBD2 matching 8 junction bases. Inclusive of the bounding cysteine and phenylalanine, the CDR3 is 17 residues long. The sequence is cut down to CDR3 DNA, 51 bases in frame from base 1. V ends up 0 bases short and J 4 bases short, with an unmatched junction base count of 9. The germline V gene provides CDR1 SGDLS and CDR2 YYNGEE.